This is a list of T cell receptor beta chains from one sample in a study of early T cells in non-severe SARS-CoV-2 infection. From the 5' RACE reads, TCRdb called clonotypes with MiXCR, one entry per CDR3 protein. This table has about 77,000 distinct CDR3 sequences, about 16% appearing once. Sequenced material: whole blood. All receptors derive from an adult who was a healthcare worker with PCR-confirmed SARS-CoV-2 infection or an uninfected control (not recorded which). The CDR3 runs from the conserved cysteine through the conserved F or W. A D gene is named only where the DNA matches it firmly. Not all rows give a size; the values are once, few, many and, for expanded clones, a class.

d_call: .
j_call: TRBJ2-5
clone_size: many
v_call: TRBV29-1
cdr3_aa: CSVGPSETQYF
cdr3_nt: TGCAGCGTCGGGCCGAGCGAGACCCAGTACTTC

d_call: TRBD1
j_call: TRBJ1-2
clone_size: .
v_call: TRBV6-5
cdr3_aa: CASSSWTGSDYGYTF
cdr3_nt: TGTGCCAGCAGTTCTTGGACAGGGAGCGACTATGGCTACACCTTC

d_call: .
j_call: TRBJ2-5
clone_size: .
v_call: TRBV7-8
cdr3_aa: CASSLRTGETQYF
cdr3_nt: TGTGCCAGCAGCCTCCGGACGGGTGAGACCCAGTACTTC

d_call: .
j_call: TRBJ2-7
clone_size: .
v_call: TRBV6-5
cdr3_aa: CASSYQQSPYEQYF
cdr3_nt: TGTGCCAGCAGTTACCAGCAAAGTCCCTACGAGCAGTACTTC

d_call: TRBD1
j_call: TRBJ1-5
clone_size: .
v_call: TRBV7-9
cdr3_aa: CASSRGQGAMDQPQHF
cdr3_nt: TGTGCCAGCAGCCGGGGACAGGGGGCGATGGATCAGCCCCAGCATTTT

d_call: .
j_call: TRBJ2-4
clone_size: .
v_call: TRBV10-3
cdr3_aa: CAISGSGSPNIQYF
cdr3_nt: TGTGCCATCAGTGGTTCAGGGTCCCCTAACATTCAGTACTTC

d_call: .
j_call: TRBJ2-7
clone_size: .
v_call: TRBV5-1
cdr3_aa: CASSLVGGNSYEQYF
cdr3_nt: TGCGCCAGCAGCTTGGTCGGTGGAAACTCCTACGAGCAGTACTTC

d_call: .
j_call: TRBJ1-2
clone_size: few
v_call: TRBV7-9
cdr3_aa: CASSPRLTGDYGYTF
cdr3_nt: TGTGCCAGCAGCCCACGACTTACGGGGGACTATGGCTACACCTTC

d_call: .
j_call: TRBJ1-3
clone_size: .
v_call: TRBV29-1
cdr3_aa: CSVAAGSLSGNTIYF
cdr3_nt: TGCAGCGTGGCCGCAGGGTCCCTCTCTGGAAACACCATATATTTT

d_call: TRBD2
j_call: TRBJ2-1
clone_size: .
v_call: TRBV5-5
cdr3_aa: CASSWGGGTYNEQFF
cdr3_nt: TGTGCCAGCAGCTGGGGCGGGGGGACATACAATGAGCAGTTCTTC

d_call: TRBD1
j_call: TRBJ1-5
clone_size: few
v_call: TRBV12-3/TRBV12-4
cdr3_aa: CASSDRATGGNQPQHF
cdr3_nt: TGTGCCAGCAGCGACAGGGCTACCGGCGGCAATCAGCCCCAGCATTTT

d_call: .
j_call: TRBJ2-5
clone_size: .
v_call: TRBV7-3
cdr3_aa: CASSLNGRVQETQYF
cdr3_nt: TGTGCCAGCAGCTTAAACGGACGGGTACAAGAGACCCAGTACTTC

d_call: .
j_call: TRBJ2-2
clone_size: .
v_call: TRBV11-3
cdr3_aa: CASSLGGRDTGELFF
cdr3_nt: TGTGCCAGCAGCTTAGGGGGGCGGGACACCGGGGAGCTGTTTTTT

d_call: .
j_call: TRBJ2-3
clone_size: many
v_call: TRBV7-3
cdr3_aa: CASSPGGGPGDTQYF
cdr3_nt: TGTGCCAGCAGTCCAGGAGGGGGGCCGGGAGATACGCAGTATTTT

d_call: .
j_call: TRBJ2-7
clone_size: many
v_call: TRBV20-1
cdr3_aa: CSAREGPLGEQYF
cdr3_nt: TGCAGTGCTAGAGAAGGGCCCCTTGGCGAGCAGTACTTC

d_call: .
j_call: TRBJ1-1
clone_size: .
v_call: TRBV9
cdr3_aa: CASSASFLNTEAFF
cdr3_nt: TGTGCCAGCAGCGCGTCTTTTTTGAACACTGAAGCTTTCTTT

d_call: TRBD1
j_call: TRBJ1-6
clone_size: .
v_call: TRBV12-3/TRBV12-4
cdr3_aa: CASKMGTVGSPLHF
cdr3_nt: TGTGCCAGCAAAATGGGGACAGTAGGTTCACCCCTCCACTTT

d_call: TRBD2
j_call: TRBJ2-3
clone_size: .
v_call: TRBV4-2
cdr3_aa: CASSQGSSGASTDTQYF
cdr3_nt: TGTGCCAGCAGCCAAGGTAGTAGCGGGGCTAGCACAGATACGCAGTATTTT

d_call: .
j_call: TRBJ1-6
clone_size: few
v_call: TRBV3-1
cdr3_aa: CASSPVGRLQGSPLHF
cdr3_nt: TGTGCCAGCAGCCCCGTAGGGAGACTTCAGGGGTCACCCCTCCACTTT

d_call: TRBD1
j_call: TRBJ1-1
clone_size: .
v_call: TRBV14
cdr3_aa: CASSQVLSTGDWNTEAFF
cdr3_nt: TGTGCCAGCAGCCAAGTGCTATCGACAGGGGACTGGAACACTGAAGCTTTCTTT

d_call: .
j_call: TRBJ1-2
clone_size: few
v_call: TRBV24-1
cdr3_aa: CATSDITNYGYTF
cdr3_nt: TGTGCCACCAGTGATATAACTAACTATGGCTACACCTTC

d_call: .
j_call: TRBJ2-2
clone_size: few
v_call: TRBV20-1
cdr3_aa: CSARDPRGGLSGELFF
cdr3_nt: TGCAGTGCTAGAGATCCGCGAGGGGGACTAAGCGGGGAGCTGTTTTTT

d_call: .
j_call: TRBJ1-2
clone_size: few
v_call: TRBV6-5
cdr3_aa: CASSDDKSYGYTF
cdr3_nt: TGTGCCAGCAGCGACGACAAGTCCTATGGCTACACCTTC

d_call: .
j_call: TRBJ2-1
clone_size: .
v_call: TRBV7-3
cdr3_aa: CASSLNTYNEQFF
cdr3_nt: TGTGCCAGCAGCTTAAATACATACAATGAGCAGTTCTTC

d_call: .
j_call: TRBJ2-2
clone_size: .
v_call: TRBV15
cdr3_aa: CATSRSLGRGDTGELFF
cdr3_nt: TGTGCCACCAGCAGATCACTTGGGCGTGGAGACACCGGGGAGCTGTTTTTT

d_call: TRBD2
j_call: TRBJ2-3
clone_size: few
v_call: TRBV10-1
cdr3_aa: CASSIAGLGLDTQYF
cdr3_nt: TGCGCCAGCAGTATAGCGGGACTCGGCTTAGATACGCAGTATTTT

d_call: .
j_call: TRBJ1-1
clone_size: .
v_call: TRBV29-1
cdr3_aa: CSVLVTEAFF
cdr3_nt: TGCAGCGTTCTAGTCACTGAAGCTTTCTTT

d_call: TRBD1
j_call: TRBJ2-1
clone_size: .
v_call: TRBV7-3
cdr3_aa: CASSSGGTGGYNEQFF
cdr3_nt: TGTGCCAGCAGCTCCGGAGGGACAGGAGGCTACAATGAGCAGTTCTTC

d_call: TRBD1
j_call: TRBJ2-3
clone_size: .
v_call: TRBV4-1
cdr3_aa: CASSSEGASGDTQYF
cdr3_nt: TGCGCCAGCAGTAGTGAGGGGGCTAGTGGAGATACGCAGTATTTT

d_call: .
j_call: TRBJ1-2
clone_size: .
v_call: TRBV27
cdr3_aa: CASSLSGGINYGYTF
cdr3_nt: TGTGCCAGCAGTTTATCGGGGGGTATAAACTATGGCTACACCTTC

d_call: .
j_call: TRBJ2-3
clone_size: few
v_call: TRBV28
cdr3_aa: CASSPPGTDTQYF
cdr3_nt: TGTGCCAGCAGTCCCCCCGGAACAGATACGCAGTATTTT

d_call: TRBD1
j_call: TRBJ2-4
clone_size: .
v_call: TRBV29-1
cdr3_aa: CSVIDRVTKNIQYF
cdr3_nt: TGCAGCGTCATCGACAGGGTTACCAAAAACATTCAGTACTTC

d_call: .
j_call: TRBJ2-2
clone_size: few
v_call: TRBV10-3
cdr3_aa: CAISENFGGNTGELFF
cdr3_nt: TGTGCCATCAGTGAGAATTTCGGGGGTAACACCGGGGAGCTGTTTTTT

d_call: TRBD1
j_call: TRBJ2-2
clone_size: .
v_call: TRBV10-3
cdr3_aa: CAISSGTGVRTGELFF
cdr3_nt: TGTGCCATCAGTTCCGGGACAGGGGTGCGGACCGGGGAGCTGTTTTTT

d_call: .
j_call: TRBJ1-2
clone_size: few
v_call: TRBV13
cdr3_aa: CASSATTHGGNYGYTF
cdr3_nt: TGTGCCAGCAGCGCGACGACACATGGGGGTAACTATGGCTACACCTTC

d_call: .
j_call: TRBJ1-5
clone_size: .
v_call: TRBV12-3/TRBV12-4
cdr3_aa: CATRDGNRASNQPQHF
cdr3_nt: TGTGCCACCCGGGACGGGAACCGAGCTAGCAATCAGCCCCAGCATTTT

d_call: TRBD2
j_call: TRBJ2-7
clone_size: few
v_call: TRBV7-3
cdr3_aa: CASSERSGRPHEQYF
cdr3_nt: TGTGCCAGCAGCGAGAGAAGCGGGAGACCCCACGAGCAGTACTTC

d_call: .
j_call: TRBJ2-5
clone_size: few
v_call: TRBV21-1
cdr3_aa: CASSKETSSFQETQYF
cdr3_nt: TGTGCCAGCAGCAAAGAGACTAGCAGTTTCCAAGAGACCCAGTACTTC

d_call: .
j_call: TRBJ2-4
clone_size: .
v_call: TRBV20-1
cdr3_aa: CSAMRSGSSIQYF
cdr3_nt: TGCAGTGCTATGAGGTCAGGGTCGAGCATTCAGTACTTC

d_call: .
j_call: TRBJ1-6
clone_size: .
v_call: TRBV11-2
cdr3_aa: CASSLAGRGSSYNSPLHF
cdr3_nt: TGTGCCAGCAGCTTAGCCGGCCGAGGGAGCTCCTATAATTCACCCCTCCACTTT

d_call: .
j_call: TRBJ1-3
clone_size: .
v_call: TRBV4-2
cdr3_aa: CASSQEGGLGNTIYF
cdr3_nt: TGTGCCAGCAGCCAGGAGGGGGGGCTTGGAAACACCATATATTTT

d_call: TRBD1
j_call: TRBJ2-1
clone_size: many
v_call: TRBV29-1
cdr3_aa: CSVDAGTDEQFF
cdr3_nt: TGCAGCGTTGACGCCGGGACAGATGAGCAGTTCTTC

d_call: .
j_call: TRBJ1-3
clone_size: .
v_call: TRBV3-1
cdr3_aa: CASSHNSLSGNTIYF
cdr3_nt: TGTGCCAGCAGCCACAATTCTCTCTCTGGAAACACCATATATTTT